A single sample is the source of the 27 T cell receptor beta chains below, sequenced in a study of control samples from healthy donors and cancer patients. Data came from immunoSEQ multiplex PCR; TCRdb stores just in-frame clones and leaves some out. The repertoire holds fewer than 100,000 clones, with approximately 90% as singletons. The sample consisted of blood. The receptors stem from a woman aged 45-65 years in good health.

The chain links TRBV12-3 or TRBV12-4 to TRBJ2-1; D gene unclear. With 5 bases removed from V and 6 bases from J, the gap between germline ends came to 8 bases. The CDR3 has 12 amino acids. This chain's CDR3 is CASSSPSNEQFF. The CDR3 nucleotides are TGTGCCAGCAGTAGTCCGTCCAATGAGCAGTTCTTC.

V is TRBV6-4 and J is TRBJ2-3; 10 positions agree with TRBD2. The V segment lost 2 bases and the J segment 1 base; nucleotides outside the gene matches: 9. This CDR3 is built from 18 residues. Per germline, CDR1 MRHNA and CDR2 SNTAGT. CDR3 loop: CASSDQPSGGWGTDTQYF. The CDR3 DNA is TGTGCCAGCAGTGACCAACCTAGCGGGGGATGGGGCACAGATACGCAGTATTTT.

The CDR3 protein is CATSDTGRGRFF. The CDR3 DNA follows: TGTGCCACCAGTGACACCGGCCGGGGGCGGTTCTTC. This chain links TRBV24-1 with TRBJ2-1; the D call may be TRBD1 or TRBD2 (6 bases each). Trimming pared 4 bases from V and 15 bases from J, leaving 15 bases between. Germline CDR1 reads KGHDR; CDR2 reads SFDVKD. CDR3 length: 12 amino acids.

This sequence joins TRBV19 and TRBJ1-6; D unresolved. The CDR3 runs to 14 residues. With 6 bases removed from V and 7 bases from J, the gap between germline ends came to 13 bases. Germline CDR1 and CDR2: LNHDA and SQIVND (reference sequence). The chain's CDR3 is CASRRDPENSPLHF. Here the CDR3 DNA reads TGTGCCAGTAGACGAGATCCAGAGAATTCACCCCTCCACTTT.

The chain couples TRBV28 to TRBJ1-1, with 8 bases identical to TRBD1. Germline V gene data show CDR1 as MDHEN and CDR2 as SYDVKM. The CDR3 is made up of 14 amino acids. Germline trimming cut 7 bases from V and 6 bases from J; bases unmatched to any gene: 10. CDR3 coding DNA: TGTGCCAGCACCCGGCCCCAGGGGGCTTCTGAAGCTTTCTTT. This translates into CASTRPQGASEAFF.

This clone was seen a few times. The V and J genes are TRBV6-1 and TRBJ1-2, with a weak D call TRBD1 (5 bases). CDR3 length: 17 residues. V was clipped by 0 bases and J by 1 base, with 15 bases between them. Germline V gene data show CDR1 as MNHNS and CDR2 as SASEGT. The CDR3 DNA sequence: TGTGCCAGCAGTGAAGCGCTGGGACGCCCTCTTAACTATGGCTACACCTTC. It translates to CASSEALGRPLNYGYTF.

V is TRBV10-2 and J is TRBJ2-7; 10 nucleotides agree with TRBD2. The V gene's germline CDR1 is WSHSY and CDR2 SAAADI. CDR3 length: 18 residues. V shed 10 bases and J 4 bases; nucleotides not matched to a gene: 22. The CDR3, as DNA: TGCGCCACCCGCTCGGCGAGCGGGGGGGCCAATCCTTTTTACGAGCAGTACTTC. Translation gives CATRSASGGANPFYEQYF.

The rearrangement links TRBV7-9 to TRBJ1-5, with D perhaps TRBD1 (5 bases). Per germline, CDR1 SEHNR and CDR2 FQNEAQ (reference sequence). The CDR3 contains 13 residues. V lost 1 base and J lost 5, with 6 bases in between. The CDR3 DNA reads TGTGCCAGCAGCTTAGGGACACATCAGCCCCAGCATTTT. It is translated as CASSLGTHQPQHF.

This clone was counted between two and nine times. The genes are TRBV7-8 and TRBJ2-7; unclear D gene. The CDR3 is 13 amino acids. V lost 0 bases to trimming and J lost 2 bases, with 5 bases between them. Germline CDR1 reads SGHVS; CDR2 reads FQNEAQ. CDR3 DNA: TGTGCCAGCAGCTTAGCTGAGACCTACGAGCAGTACTTC. It yields the protein CASSLAETYEQYF. Variable domain in full (rest from reference TRBV7-8 and TRBJ2-7): GAGVSQSPRYKVAKRGQDVALRCDPISGHVSLFWYQQALGQGPEFLTYFQNEAQLDKSGLPSDRFFAERPEGSVSTLKIQRTQQEDSAVYLCASSLAETYEQYFGPGTRLTVT.

The V call is TRBV9, the J call TRBJ1-2; 8 bases line up with TRBD1. J lost 9 bases, V lost 0 bases, and 1 base had no gene match. The CDR3 runs to 12 residues. The germline CDR1 and CDR2 sequences are SGDLS and YYNGEE. The CDR3 reads CASSVGQGSYTF. The CDR3 nucleotides are TGTGCCAGCAGCGTAGGACAGGGGAGCTACACCTTC.

V usage is TRBV6-6 and J usage is TRBJ2-7; 9 bases map to TRBD1. V lost 3 bases and J lost 3; bases outside the gene matches: 3. The CDR3 is 14 residues long. The V gene's germline CDR1 is MNHNY and CDR2 SVGAGI (reference sequence). Here the CDR3 reads CASSYRQGGYEQYF. CDR3 sequence (DNA): TGTGCCAGCAGTTATCGACAGGGGGGCTACGAGCAGTACTTC.

The rearrangement uses TRBV5-6 and TRBJ1-1, with D uncertain. The CDR3 loop spans 11 amino acids. Germline V gives CDR1 SGHDT, CDR2 YYEEEE. The V gene lost 5 bases and the J gene lost 10 bases, with 12 bases spanning the gap. For the CDR3, the DNA is TGTGCCAGCAGTTACAGCTTGGGAGCTTTCTTT. This codes for CASSYSLGAFF.

This clone came up once. This sequence joins TRBV6-1 and TRBJ1-6; D gene ambiguous. Germline V gene sequence: CDR1 MNHNS, CDR2 SASEGT. The CDR3 extends over 13 amino acids. V lost 3 bases, J lost 11 bases, and 11 bases lay in between. CDR3 protein: CASSDFTRAPLHF. The CDR3 DNA reads as TGTGCCAGCAGTGATTTCACGAGAGCACCCCTCCACTTT.

The chain carries TRBV6-6 and TRBJ1-5; D not resolved. The CDR3 is 15 residues long. From germline, CDR1 is MNHNY and CDR2 SVGAGI (reference sequence). Trimming left V 10 bases short and J 3 bases short, with 19 bases between. The CDR3 region is CATYPGGVINQPQHF. The CDR3 DNA is TGTGCCACCTACCCCGGCGGGGTGATCAATCAGCCCCAGCATTTT.

The rearrangement links TRBV25-1 to TRBJ1-6; 7 bases are shared with TRBD1. The trim removed 7 bases at V and 12 bases at J, leaving 9 bases unmatched. The germline CDR1 and CDR2 sequences are MGHDK and SYGVNS. This CDR3 has 13 residues. The CDR3 is CASTFRQGLPLHF. CDR3 coding DNA: TGTGCCAGCACCTTTAGACAGGGCCTACCCCTCCACTTT. Full variable domain (outside the CDR3, taken from reference TRBV25-1 and TRBJ1-6): EADIYQTPRYLVIGTGKKITLECSQTMGHDKMYWYQQDPGMELHLIHYSYGVNSTEKGDLSSESTVSRIRTEHFPLTLESARPSHTSQYLCASTFRQGLPLHFGNGTRLTVT.

This clone was detected only once. J is TRBJ1-1 and V is TRBV5-6, with D unresolved. Trimming took off 2 bases at V and 1 base at J, with 6 bases between the two ends. Germline V gives CDR1 SGHDT, CDR2 YYEEEE. The CDR3 is 13 residues long. The DNA for the CDR3 is TGTGCCAGCAGCTTACGGCCGAACACTGAAGCTTTCTTT. It encodes CASSLRPNTEAFF.

This chain links TRBV19 with TRBJ2-7, with TRBD2 identical over 9 bases. Germline-derived CDR1 and CDR2 are LNHDA and SQIVND (reference sequence). This CDR3 has 15 residues. With V trimmed by 5 bases and J by 2 bases, 7 bases remained unmatched. The DNA for the CDR3 is TGTGCCAGTAGTGAAATAGCGGGGGTTGCCTACGAGCAGTACTTC. The encoded protein is CASSEIAGVAYEQYF.

This clone appeared a single time. This sequence joins TRBV5-1 and TRBJ1-6; D unclear. V lost 8 bases and J lost 12, with 15 bases in between. CDR1 is SGHRS, CDR2 YFSETQ, per germline. This CDR3 has 12 residues. The DNA for the CDR3 is TGCGCCAGTAATAAAGAGGCCGGACCCCTCCACTTT. The encoded protein is CASNKEAGPLHF. The whole variable domain, filled in from reference TRBV5-1 and TRBJ1-6, reads KAGVTQTPRYLIKTRGQQVTLSCSPISGHRSVSWYQQTPGQGLQFLFEYFSETQRNKGNFPGRFSGRQFSNSRSEMNVSTLELGDSALYLCASNKEAGPLHFGNGTRLTVT.

The chain recombines TRBV11-2 with TRBJ2-1; D not certain. Looked up from germline, CDR1 is SGHAT and CDR2 is FQNNGV. V lost 0 bases and J lost 4, with 4 bases in between. The CDR3 spans 13 residues. CDR3 nucleotides: TGTGCCAGCAGCTTAGAGGCTTACAATGAGCAGTTCTTC. Its protein product is CASSLEAYNEQFF.

The CDR3 bases are TGTGCCAGCAGCTCGCGGGACAGGGGCTCTGGAAACACCATATATTTT. This translates into CASSSRDRGSGNTIYF. This chain uses TRBV9 with TRBJ1-3; TRBD1 matches 10 bases. CDR3 length: 16 residues. Germline V lookup: CDR1 SGDLS, CDR2 YYNGEE. Trimming took 4 bases from V and 0 from J; bases not matched to a gene: 4.

The V gene is TRBV6-5, the J gene TRBJ1-2; D may be TRBD1 (6 bases). This CDR3 comprises 14 residues. Per germline, CDR1 MNHEY and CDR2 SVGAGI. V lost 6 bases to trimming and J lost 4 bases, with 15 bases between them. CDR3 bases: TGTGCCAGCAGAAACGGCAGGGGAGTCTATGGCTACACCTTC. Encoded protein: CASRNGRGVYGYTF.

The J gene is TRBJ2-7, the V gene TRBV4-2; 7 bases align to TRBD1. This CDR3 spans 13 amino acids. Germline V gene lookup returns CDR1 LGHNA and CDR2 YNFKEQ. The ends lost 0 bases at V and 5 bases at J; junction bases unmatched: 1. The CDR3 loop reads CASSQDDRDEQYF. The CDR3 bases are TGTGCCAGCAGCCAAGATGACAGGGACGAGCAGTACTTC.

The chain joins TRBV2 to TRBJ2-7; 11 bases align to TRBD2. The CDR3 is made up of 15 amino acids. Germline V gene sequence: CDR1 SNHLY, CDR2 FYNNEI. The V segment lost 6 bases and the J segment 6 bases; nucleotides outside the gene matches: 10. In DNA, the CDR3 is TGTGCCAGCAGGGGACTAGCGGTCGTATTACCCGAGCAGTACTTC. Amino acid sequence: CASRGLAVVLPEQYF.

V usage is TRBV30 and J usage is TRBJ1-1; 8 nucleotides agree with TRBD1. With 2 bases clipped from V and 7 bases from J, the junction kept 9 bases outside the gene matches. Per germline, CDR1 GTSNPN and CDR2 SVGIG (reference sequence). The CDR3 runs to 14 residues. The CDR3 sequence: CAWSPRQGLDEAFF. CDR3 in DNA: TGTGCCTGGAGTCCAAGACAGGGGCTGGATGAAGCTTTCTTT.

This rearrangement joins TRBV19 to TRBJ1-5; D ambiguous. The CDR3 is 13 residues long. Germline values: CDR1 LNHDA, CDR2 SQIVND (reference sequence). Deletions cut 11 bases from V and 3 bases from J, with 14 bases between. The CDR3 region is CASSGRNNQPQHF. CDR3 nucleotide sequence: TGTGCCTCAAGTGGGAGAAACAATCAGCCCCAGCATTTT.

This rearrangement joins TRBV6-1 to TRBJ2-3, with no clear D. Trimming took 2 bases from V and 8 from J, leaving 14 bases between them. Germline CDR1 is MNHNS and CDR2 is SASEGT. The CDR3 totals 14 residues. The CDR3 bases are TGTGCCAGCAGTGAATCAGGAGAGTTGGCTACGCAGTATTTT. This encodes CASSESGELATQYF.

This clone was detected only once. The rearrangement uses TRBV3-1 (or the pseudogene TRBV3-2) and TRBJ1-4; D unclear. Deletions cut 4 bases from V and 7 bases from J, with 7 bases between. CDR3 length equals 12 residues. Germline loops: CDR1 LGHDT, CDR2 YNNKEL (reference sequence). CDR3 loop: CASSPYGEKLFF. As DNA, the CDR3 is TGTGCCAGCAGCCCCTACGGTGAAAAACTGTTTTTT.